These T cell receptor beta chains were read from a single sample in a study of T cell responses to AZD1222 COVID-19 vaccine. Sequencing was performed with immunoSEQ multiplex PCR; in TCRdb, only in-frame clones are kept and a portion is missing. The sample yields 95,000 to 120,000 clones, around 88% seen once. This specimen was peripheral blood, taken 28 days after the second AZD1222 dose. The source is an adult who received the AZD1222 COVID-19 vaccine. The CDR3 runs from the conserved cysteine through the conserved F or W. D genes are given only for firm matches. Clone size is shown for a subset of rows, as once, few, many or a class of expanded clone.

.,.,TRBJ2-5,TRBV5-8,CATGGQGKETQYF,TGTGCCACCGGGGGGCAGGGTAAAGAGACCCAGTACTTC
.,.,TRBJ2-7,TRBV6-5,CASSAETPYEQYF,TGTGCCAGCAGCGCAGAGACCCCCTACGAGCAGTACTTC
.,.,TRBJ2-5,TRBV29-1,CSVVTAQETQYF,TGCAGCGTTGTAACAGCCCAAGAGACCCAGTACTTC
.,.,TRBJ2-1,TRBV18,CASSLGTPDRGEQFF,TGTGCCAGCTCCCTCGGGACTCCCGACCGGGGTGAGCAGTTCTTC
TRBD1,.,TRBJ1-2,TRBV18,CASSPTGYGYTF,TGTGCCAGCTCACCGACAGGGTATGGCTACACCTTC
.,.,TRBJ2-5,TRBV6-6,CASLKKGSETQYF,TGTGCCAGTCTAAAAAAGGGTAGTGAGACCCAGTACTTC
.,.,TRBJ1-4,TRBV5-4,CASSLGEKLFF,TGTGCCAGCAGCTTGGGAGAAAAACTGTTTTTT
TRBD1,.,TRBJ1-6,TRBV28,CASNPPGQGNSPLHF,TGTGCCAGCAATCCACCGGGACAGGGTAATTCACCCCTCCACTTT
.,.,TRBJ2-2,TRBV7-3,CASSLRSSAGTGELFF,TGTGCCAGCAGCTTAAGGTCTAGCGCCGGCACCGGGGAGCTGTTTTTT
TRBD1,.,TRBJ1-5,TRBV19,CASSPRDSESQPQHF,TGTGCCAGTAGCCCGAGGGACAGTGAATCTCAGCCCCAGCATTTT
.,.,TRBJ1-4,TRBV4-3,CASSQDVGATNEKLFF,TGCGCCAGCAGCCAAGATGTGGGGGCAACTAATGAAAAACTGTTTTTT
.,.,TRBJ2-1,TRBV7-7,CASSRTVSSYNEQFF,TGTGCTAGCAGCCGGACAGTCAGCTCCTACAATGAGCAGTTCTTC
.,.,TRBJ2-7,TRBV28,CASSLTGQGYEQYF,TGTGCCAGCAGTTTAACGGGACAAGGTTACGAGCAGTACTTC
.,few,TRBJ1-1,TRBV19,CASSIYTEAFF,TGTGCCAGTAGTATCTACACTGAAGCTTTCTTT
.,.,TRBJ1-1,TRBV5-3,CARTSGARFMNTEAFF,TGTGCCAGAACCTCCGGAGCCCGTTTTATGAACACTGAAGCTTTCTTT
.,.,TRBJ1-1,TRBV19,CASSPGTTFLLNTEAFF,TGTGCCAGTAGCCCCGGGACGACTTTTCTTCTGAACACTGAAGCTTTCTTT
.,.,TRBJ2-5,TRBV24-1,CATSDFKGDRETQYF,TGTGCCACCAGTGATTTTAAGGGAGATCGGGAGACCCAGTACTTC
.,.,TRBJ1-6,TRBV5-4,CASSGQTNSPLHF,TGTGCCAGCAGTGGACAGACCAATTCACCCCTCCACTTT
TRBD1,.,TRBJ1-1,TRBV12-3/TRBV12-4,CASSLQGYEAFF,TGTGCCAGCAGTCTACAGGGGTATGAAGCTTTCTTT
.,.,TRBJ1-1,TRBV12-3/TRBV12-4,CASSRQTNTEAFF,TGTGCCAGCAGTAGACAGACGAACACTGAAGCTTTCTTT
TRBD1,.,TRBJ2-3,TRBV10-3,CAISVTGGSDTQYF,TGTGCCATCAGTGTGACAGGGGGCTCAGATACGCAGTATTTT
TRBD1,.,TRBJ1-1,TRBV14,CASSLSLTGTGTTEAFF,TGTGCCAGCAGCCTTAGTCTCACCGGGACAGGTACCACTGAAGCTTTCTTT
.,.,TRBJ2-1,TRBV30,CAWTGVVSDEQFF,TGTGCCTGGACAGGGGTGGTATCCGATGAGCAGTTCTTC
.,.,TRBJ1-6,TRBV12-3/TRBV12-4,CASSLGGYSPLHF,TGTGCCAGCAGTTTAGGCGGATATTCACCCCTCCACTTT
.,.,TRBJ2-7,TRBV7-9,CASSFYETGEQYF,TGTGCCAGCAGCTTCTACGAAACAGGGGAGCAGTACTTC
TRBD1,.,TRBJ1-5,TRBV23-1,CASSFPTGRSNQPQHF,TGCGCCAGCAGTTTCCCGACAGGGCGAAGCAATCAGCCCCAGCATTTT
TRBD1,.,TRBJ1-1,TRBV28,CASSLGDRATEAFF,TGTGCCAGCAGTTTGGGGGACAGGGCCACTGAAGCTTTCTTT
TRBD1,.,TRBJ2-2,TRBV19,CASSIDDREGGELFF,TGTGCCAGTAGTATAGATGACAGGGAAGGCGGGGAGCTGTTTTTT
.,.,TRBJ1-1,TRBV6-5,CASSQGPSYLF,TGTGCCAGCAGCCAGGGTCCGTCTTACCTCTTT
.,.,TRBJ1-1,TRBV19,CASQPNTIVNTEAFF,TGTGCCAGTCAGCCAAACACGATAGTGAACACTGAAGCTTTCTTT
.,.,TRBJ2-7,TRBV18,CASSPDQAYEQYF,TGTGCCAGCTCACCTGACCAGGCCTACGAGCAGTACTTC
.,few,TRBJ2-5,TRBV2,CASTRDIQETQYF,TGTGCCAGCACCCGGGATATCCAAGAGACCCAGTACTTC
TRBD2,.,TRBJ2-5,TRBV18,CASSPGGLAGGITQETQYF,TGTGCCAGCTCACCGGGCGGACTAGCGGGGGGTATCACCCAAGAGACCCAGTACTTC
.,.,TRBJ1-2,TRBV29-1,CSVNRASDSYGYTF,TGCAGCGTTAACCGGGCCTCGGACAGCTATGGCTACACCTTC
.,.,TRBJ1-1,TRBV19,CASGSLPGAANTEAFF,TGTGCCAGTGGATCCCTCCCAGGGGCCGCGAACACTGAAGCTTTCTTT
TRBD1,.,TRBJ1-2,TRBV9,CASSEGAGTAPGYTF,TGTGCCAGCAGCGAGGGGGCCGGGACAGCCCCCGGCTACACCTTC
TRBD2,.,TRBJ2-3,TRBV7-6,CASSHRLAGGLDTQYF,TGTGCCAGCAGCCACCGACTAGCGGGGGGATTAGATACGCAGTATTTT
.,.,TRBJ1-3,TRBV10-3,CAISVGSSGNTIYF,TGTGCCATCAGTGTGGGGAGCTCTGGAAACACCATATATTTT
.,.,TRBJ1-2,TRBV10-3,CAISDGGLYGYTF,TGTGCCATCAGTGACGGGGGGTTGTATGGCTACACCTTC
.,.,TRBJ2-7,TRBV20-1,CSASTGGEQYF,TGCAGTGCTAGCACAGGAGGGGAGCAGTACTTC
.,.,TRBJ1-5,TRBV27,CASSRGSTNQPQHF,TGTGCCAGCAGCCGTGGGTCAACCAATCAGCCCCAGCATTTT
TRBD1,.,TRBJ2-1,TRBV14,CASSQDRDRVFGEQFF,TGTGCCAGCAGCCAAGACAGGGACAGGGTTTTTGGTGAGCAGTTCTTC
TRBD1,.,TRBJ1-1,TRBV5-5,CASSLVGTGVPFF,TGTGCCAGCAGCTTGGTGGGGACAGGGGTACCTTTCTTT
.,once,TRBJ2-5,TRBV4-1,CASSQGLLLETQYF,TGCGCCAGCAGCCAAGGGTTACTGCTGGAGACCCAGTACTTC
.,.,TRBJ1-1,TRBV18,CASSPPAGNTEAFF,TGTGCCAGCTCACCACCGGCGGGGAACACTGAAGCTTTCTTT
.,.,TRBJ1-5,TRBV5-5,CASSLDGGNQPQHF,TGTGCCAGCAGCTTGGATGGCGGGAATCAGCCCCAGCATTTT
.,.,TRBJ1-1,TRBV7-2,CANRQVAGVTEAFF,TGTGCCAACAGGCAGGTTGCAGGGGTGACTGAAGCTTTCTTT
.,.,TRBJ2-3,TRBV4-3,CASSQADLSTDTQYF,TGCGCCAGCAGCCAAGCCGACCTTAGCACAGATACGCAGTATTTT
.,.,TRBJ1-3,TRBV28,CASGPWTGGNTIYF,TGTGCCAGCGGACCGTGGACGGGGGGCAACACCATATATTTT
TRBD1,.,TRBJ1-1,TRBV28,CASSFGQGTEAFF,TGTGCCAGCAGCTTCGGACAGGGGACGGAAGCTTTCTTT
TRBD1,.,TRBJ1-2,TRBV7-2,CASLRDRRYYGYTF,TGTGCCAGCCTGAGGGACAGGCGATACTATGGCTACACCTTC
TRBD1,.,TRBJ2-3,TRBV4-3,CASSPNAGGLADTQYF,TGCGCCAGCAGCCCGAACGCAGGGGGCCTCGCAGATACGCAGTATTTT
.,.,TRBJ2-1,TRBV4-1,CASSQGSGPYNEQFF,TGCGCCAGCAGCCAAGGTAGCGGACCCTACAATGAGCAGTTCTTC
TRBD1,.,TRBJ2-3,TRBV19,CASWDSSTDTQYF,TGTGCCAGCTGGGACAGCAGCACAGATACGCAGTATTTT
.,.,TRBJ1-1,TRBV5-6,CASSSPPGYAEAFF,TGTGCCAGCAGCTCCCCCCCAGGTTATGCTGAAGCTTTCTTT
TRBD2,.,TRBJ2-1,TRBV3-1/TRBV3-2,CASSQRGGTSEQFF,TGTGCCAGCAGCCAGCGCGGGGGAACAAGTGAGCAGTTCTTC